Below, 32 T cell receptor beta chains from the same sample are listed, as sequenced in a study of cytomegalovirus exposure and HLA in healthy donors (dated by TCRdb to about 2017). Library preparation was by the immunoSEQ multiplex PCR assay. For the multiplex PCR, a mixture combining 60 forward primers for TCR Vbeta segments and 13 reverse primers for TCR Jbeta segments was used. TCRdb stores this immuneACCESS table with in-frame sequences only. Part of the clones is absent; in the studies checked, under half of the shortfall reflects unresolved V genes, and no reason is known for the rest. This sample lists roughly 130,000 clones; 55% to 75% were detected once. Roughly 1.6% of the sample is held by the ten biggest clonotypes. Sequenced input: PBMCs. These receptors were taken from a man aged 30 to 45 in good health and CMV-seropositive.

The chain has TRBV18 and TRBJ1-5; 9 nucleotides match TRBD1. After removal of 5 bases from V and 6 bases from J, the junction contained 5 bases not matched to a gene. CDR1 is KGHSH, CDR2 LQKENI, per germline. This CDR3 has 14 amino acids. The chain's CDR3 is CASSYIQGAQPQHF. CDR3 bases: TGTGCCAGCTCATATATACAGGGGGCTCAGCCCCAGCATTTT.

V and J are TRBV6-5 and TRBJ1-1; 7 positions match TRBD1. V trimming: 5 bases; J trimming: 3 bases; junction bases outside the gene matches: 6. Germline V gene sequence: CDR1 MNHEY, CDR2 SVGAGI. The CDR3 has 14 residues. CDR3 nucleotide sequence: TGTGCCAGCAGTCCTATCACAGGGGACACTGAAGCTTTCTTT. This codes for CASSPITGDTEAFF.

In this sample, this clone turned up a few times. The CDR3 is CAISEPGTGGEQYF. The CDR3 DNA reads TGTGCCATCAGTGAGCCCGGGACAGGGGGCGAGCAGTACTTC. The rearrangement joins TRBV10-3 to TRBJ2-7, with TRBD1 identical over 11 bases. The germline gives CDR1 ENHRY, CDR2 SYGVKD. CDR3 length equals 14 residues. Trimming cost V 2 bases and J 6 bases; bases outside gene matches: 3.

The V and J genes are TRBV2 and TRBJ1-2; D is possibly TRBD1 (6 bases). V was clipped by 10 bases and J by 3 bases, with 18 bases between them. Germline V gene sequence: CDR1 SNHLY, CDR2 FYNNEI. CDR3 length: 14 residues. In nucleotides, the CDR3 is TGTGCCACGGAAGCCGAGGCAGGGGACTATGGCTACACCTTC. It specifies CATEAEAGDYGYTF.

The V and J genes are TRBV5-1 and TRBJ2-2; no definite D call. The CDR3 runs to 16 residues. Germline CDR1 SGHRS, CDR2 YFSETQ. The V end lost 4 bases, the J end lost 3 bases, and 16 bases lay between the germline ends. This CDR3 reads CASSLTGPVDTGELFF. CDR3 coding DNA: TGCGCCAGCAGCCTCACCGGTCCTGTGGACACCGGGGAGCTGTTTTTT.

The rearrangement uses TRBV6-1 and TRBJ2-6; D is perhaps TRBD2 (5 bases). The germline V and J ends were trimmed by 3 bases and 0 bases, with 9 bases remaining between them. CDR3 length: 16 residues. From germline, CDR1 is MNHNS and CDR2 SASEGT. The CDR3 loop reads CASSDLGSSGANVLTF. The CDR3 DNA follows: TGTGCCAGCAGTGATTTGGGGAGCTCTGGGGCCAACGTCCTGACTTTC.

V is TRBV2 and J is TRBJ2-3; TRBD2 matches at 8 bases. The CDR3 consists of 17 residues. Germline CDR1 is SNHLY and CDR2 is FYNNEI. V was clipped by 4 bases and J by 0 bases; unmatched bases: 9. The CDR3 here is CASSAGLGLRSTDTQYF. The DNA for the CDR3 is TGTGCCAGCAGTGCGGGACTAGGGTTGAGGAGCACAGATACGCAGTATTTT. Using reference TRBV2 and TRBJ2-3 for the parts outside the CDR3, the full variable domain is EPEVTQTPSHQVTQMGQEVILRCVPISNHLYFYWYRQILGQKVEFLVSFYNNEISEKSEIFDDQFSVERPDGSNFTLKIRSTKLEDSAMYFCASSAGLGLRSTDTQYFGPGTRLTVL.

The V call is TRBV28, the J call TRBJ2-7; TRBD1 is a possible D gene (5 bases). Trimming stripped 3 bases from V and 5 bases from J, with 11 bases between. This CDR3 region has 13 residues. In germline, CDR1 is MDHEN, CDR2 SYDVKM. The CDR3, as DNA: TGTGCCAGCAGTTTGCCCAGGGTCCACGAGCAGTACTTC. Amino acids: CASSLPRVHEQYF. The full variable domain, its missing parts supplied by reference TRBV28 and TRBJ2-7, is DVKVTQSSRYLVKRTGEKVFLECVQDMDHENMFWYRQDPGLGLRLIYFSYDVKMKEKGDIPEGYSVSREKKERFSLILESASTNQTSMYLCASSLPRVHEQYFGPGTRLTVT.

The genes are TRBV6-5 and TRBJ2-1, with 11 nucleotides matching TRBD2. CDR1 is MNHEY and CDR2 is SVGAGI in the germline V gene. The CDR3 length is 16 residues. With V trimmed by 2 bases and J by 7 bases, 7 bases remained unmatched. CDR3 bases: TGTGCCAGCAGTTACGCCGGGACTAGCGGTTGGAATGAGCAGTTCTTC. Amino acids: CASSYAGTSGWNEQFF.

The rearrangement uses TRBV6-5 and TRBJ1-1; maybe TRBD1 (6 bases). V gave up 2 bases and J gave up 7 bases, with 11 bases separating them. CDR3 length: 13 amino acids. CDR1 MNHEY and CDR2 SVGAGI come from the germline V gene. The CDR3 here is CASSYPLTGEAFF. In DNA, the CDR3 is TGTGCCAGCAGTTACCCGTTGACAGGTGAAGCTTTCTTT.

CDR3 in DNA: TGCGCCAGCAGCCGGACCTCAGGGTCCTATGGCTACACCTTC. This sequence encodes CASSRTSGSYGYTF. The rearrangement joins TRBV5-1 to TRBJ1-2; weak D call: TRBD1 (5 bases). Trimming left V 4 bases short and J 4 bases short, with 14 bases between. Germline values: CDR1 SGHRS, CDR2 YFSETQ. This CDR3 has 14 residues.

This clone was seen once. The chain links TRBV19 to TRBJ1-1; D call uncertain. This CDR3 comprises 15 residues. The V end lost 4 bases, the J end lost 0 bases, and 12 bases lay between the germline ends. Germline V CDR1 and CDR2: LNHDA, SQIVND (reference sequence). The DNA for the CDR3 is TGTGCCAGTAGTACTCCAGATAACATGAACACTGAAGCTTTCTTT. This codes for CASSTPDNMNTEAFF.

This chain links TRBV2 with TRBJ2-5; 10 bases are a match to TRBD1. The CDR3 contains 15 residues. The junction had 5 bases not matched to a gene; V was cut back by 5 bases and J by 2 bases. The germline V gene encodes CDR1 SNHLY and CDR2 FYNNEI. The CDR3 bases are TGTGCCAGCAGTACCGGGACAGGGGCGCAAGAGACCCAGTACTTC. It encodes CASSTGTGAQETQYF.

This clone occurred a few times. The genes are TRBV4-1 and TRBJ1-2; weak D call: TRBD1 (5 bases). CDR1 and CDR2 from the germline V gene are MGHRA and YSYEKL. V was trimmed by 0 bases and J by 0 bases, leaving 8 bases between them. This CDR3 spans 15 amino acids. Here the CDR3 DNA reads TGCGCCAGCAGCCAAGACCCCAGGGCTAACTATGGCTACACCTTC. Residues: CASSQDPRANYGYTF.

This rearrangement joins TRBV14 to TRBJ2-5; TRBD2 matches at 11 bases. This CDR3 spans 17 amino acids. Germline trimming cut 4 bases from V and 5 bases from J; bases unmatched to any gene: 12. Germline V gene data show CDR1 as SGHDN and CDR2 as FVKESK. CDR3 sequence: CASSLGTSGGGRETQYF. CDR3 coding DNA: TGTGCCAGCAGCCTCGGGACTAGCGGAGGCGGGAGGGAGACCCAGTACTTC.

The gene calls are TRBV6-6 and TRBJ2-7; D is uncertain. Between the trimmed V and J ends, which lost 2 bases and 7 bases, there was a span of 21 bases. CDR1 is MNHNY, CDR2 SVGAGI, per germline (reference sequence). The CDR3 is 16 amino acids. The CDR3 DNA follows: TGTGCCAGCAGTTACGTCCCCCAGGTGGCATATGTGGAGCAGTACTTC. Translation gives CASSYVPQVAYVEQYF.

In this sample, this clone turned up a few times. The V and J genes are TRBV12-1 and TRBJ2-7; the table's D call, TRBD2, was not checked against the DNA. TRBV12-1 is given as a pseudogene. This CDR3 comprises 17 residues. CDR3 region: CASSRGASGRAVNEQYF. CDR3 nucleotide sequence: TGTGCCAGCAGCCGCGGGGCTAGCGGGAGGGCAGTAAACGAGCAGTACTTC.

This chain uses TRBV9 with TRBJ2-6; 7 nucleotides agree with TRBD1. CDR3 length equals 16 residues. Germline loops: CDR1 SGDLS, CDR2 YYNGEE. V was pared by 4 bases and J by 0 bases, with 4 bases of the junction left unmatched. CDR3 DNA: TGTGCCAGCAGCCCGGGACAGAACTCTGGGGCCAACGTCCTGACTTTC. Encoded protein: CASSPGQNSGANVLTF.

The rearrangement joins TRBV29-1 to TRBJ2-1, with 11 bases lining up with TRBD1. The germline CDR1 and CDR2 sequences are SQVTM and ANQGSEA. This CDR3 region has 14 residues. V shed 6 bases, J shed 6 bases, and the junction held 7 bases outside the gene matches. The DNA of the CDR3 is TGCAGCGTAGTAACCGGGACAGGGGGCAATGAGCAGTTCTTC. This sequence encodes CSVVTGTGGNEQFF.

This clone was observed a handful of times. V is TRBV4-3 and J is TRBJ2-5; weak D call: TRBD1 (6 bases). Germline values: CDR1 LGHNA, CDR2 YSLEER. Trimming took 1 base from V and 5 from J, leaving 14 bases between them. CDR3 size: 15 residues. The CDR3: CASSQGTGFRETQYF. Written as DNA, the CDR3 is TGCGCCAGCAGCCAAGGCACAGGGTTTCGGGAGACCCAGTACTTC.

The CDR3 is CATSGSYEQFF. The CDR3 bases are TGTGCCACCAGCGGGAGCTATGAGCAGTTCTTC. This chain links TRBV15 with TRBJ2-1; possibly TRBD2 for D (5 bases). The germline V and J ends were trimmed by 5 bases and 8 bases, with 7 bases remaining between them. CDR1 and CDR2 from the germline V gene are LNHNV and YYDKDF (reference sequence). This CDR3 is built from 11 residues.

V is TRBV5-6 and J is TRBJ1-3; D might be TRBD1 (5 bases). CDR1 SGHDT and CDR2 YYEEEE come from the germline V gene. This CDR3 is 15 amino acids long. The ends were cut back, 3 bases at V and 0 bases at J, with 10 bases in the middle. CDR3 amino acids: CASSSRQSSGNTIYF. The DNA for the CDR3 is TGTGCCAGCAGCTCAAGACAGAGCTCTGGAAACACCATATATTTT.

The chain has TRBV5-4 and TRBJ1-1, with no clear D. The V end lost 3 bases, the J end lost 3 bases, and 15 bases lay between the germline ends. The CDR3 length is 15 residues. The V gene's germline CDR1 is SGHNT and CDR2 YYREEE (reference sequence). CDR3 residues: CASSSPRAGHTEAFF. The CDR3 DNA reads TGTGCCAGCAGCTCCCCTAGAGCGGGCCACACTGAAGCTTTCTTT. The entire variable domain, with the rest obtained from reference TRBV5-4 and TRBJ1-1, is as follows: ETGVTQSPTHLIKTRGQQVTLRCSSQSGHNTVSWYQQALGQGPQFIFQYYREEENGRGNFPPRFSGLQFPNYSSELNVNALELDDSALYLCASSSPRAGHTEAFFGQGTRLTVV.

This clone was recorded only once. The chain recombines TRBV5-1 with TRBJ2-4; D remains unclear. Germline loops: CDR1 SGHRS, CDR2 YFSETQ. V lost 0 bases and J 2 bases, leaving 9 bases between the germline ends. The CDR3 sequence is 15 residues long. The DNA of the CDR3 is TGCGCCAGCAGCTTGGACTGGTCGTCCAAAAACATTCAGTACTTC. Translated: CASSLDWSSKNIQYF. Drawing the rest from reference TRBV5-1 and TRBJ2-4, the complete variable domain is KAGVTQTPRYLIKTRGQQVTLSCSPISGHRSVSWYQQTPGQGLQFLFEYFSETQRNKGNFPGRFSGRQFSNSRSEMNVSTLELGDSALYLCASSLDWSSKNIQYFGAGTRLSVL.

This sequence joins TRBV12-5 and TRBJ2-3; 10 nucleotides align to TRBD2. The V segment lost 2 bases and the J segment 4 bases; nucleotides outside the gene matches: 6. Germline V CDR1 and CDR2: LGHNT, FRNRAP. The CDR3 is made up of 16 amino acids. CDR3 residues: CASGLSTLAGADTQYF. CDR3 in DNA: TGTGCTAGTGGTTTGTCTACCCTAGCGGGAGCAGATACGCAGTATTTT.

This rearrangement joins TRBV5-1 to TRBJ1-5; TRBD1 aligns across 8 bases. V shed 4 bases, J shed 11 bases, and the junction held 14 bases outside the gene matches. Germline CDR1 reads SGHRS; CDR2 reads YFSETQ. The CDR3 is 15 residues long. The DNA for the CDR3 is TGCGCCAGCAGCATCGGACAGGGCCCGGGTGAGGCCCAGCATTTT. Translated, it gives CASSIGQGPGEAQHF.

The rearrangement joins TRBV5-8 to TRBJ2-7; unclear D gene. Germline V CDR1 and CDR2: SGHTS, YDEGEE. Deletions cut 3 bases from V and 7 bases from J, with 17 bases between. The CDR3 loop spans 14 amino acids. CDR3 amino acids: CASSSDMPYVEQYF. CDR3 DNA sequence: TGTGCCAGCAGCTCAGACATGCCGTACGTAGAGCAGTACTTC.

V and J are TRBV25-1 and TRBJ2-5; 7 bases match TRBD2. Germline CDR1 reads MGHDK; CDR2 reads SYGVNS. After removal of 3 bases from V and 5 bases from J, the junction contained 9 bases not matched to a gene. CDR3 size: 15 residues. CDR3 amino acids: CASSDPGLEVETQYF. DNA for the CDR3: TGTGCCAGCAGTGACCCTGGACTAGAAGTGGAGACCCAGTACTTC.

This CDR3 is CAWSKIQGGYGYTF. In nucleotides, the CDR3 is TGTGCCTGGAGTAAAATACAGGGGGGCTATGGCTACACCTTC. The genes are TRBV30 and TRBJ1-2; 8 bases align to TRBD1. The ends lost 2 bases at V and 4 bases at J; junction bases unmatched: 6. CDR3 length: 14 amino acids. The V gene's germline CDR1 is GTSNPN and CDR2 SVGIG (reference sequence).

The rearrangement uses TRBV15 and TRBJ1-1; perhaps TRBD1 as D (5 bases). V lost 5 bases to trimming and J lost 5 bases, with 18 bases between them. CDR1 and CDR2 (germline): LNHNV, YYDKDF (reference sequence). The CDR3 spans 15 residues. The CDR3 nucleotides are TGTGCCACCAGCCGAATAAGGGAGGGGATAACTGAAGCTTTCTTT. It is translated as CATSRIREGITEAFF.

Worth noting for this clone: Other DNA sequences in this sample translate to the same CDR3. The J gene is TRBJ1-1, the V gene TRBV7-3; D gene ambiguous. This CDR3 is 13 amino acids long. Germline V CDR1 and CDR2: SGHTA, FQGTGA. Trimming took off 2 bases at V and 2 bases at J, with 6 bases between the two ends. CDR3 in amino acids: CASSLLVNTEAFF. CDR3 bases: TGTGCCAGCAGCTTACTTGTCAACACTGAAGCTTTCTTT.

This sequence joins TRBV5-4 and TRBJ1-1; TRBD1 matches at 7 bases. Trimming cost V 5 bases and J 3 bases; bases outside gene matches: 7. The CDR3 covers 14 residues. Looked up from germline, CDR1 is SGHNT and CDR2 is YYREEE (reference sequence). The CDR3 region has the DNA TGTGCCAGCAGGCGACAGGGTACGTACACTGAAGCTTTCTTT. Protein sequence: CASRRQGTYTEAFF.